The 20 T cell receptor beta chains reported below all come from one sample, sequenced in a study of T cell responses to AZD1222 COVID-19 vaccine. Sequencing was performed with immunoSEQ multiplex PCR; in TCRdb, only in-frame clones are kept and a portion is missing. The sample carries some 250,000 clones, about 94% recorded once. The source material was peripheral blood, sampled 28 days after the second AZD1222 dose. These receptors were obtained from an adult who received the AZD1222 COVID-19 vaccine.

The V and J genes are TRBV5-5 and TRBJ2-5; the D is unclear. The CDR3 extends over 14 amino acids. Deletions cut 0 bases from V and 1 base from J, with 7 bases between. Germline values: CDR1 SGHKS, CDR2 YYEKEE (reference sequence). The CDR3 nucleotides read TGTGCCAGCAGCTTGGGGCACACCCAAGAGACCCAGTACTTC. Its protein is CASSLGHTQETQYF.

This chain links TRBV27 with TRBJ1-6; a possible D gene is TRBD1 (5 bases). Per germline, CDR1 MNHEY and CDR2 SMNVEV (reference sequence). V lost 2 bases, J lost 9 bases, and 11 bases lay in between. The CDR3 loop spans 14 amino acids. Written as DNA, the CDR3 is TGTGCCAGCAGTTTAAATCCTGGGGGTTCACCCCTCCACTTT. This translates into CASSLNPGGSPLHF.

The rearrangement uses TRBV18 and TRBJ2-7; a weak D match, TRBD1 (5 bases). Germline V gives CDR1 KGHSH, CDR2 LQKENI. The germline V and J ends were trimmed by 6 bases and 3 bases, with 12 bases remaining between them. This CDR3 spans 13 amino acids. The DNA for the CDR3 is TGTGCCAGCTCGCCATGGCAGGGCTACGAGCAGTACTTC. This translates into CASSPWQGYEQYF.

The chain joins TRBV29-1 to TRBJ1-2; 7 bases line up with TRBD1. J was trimmed by 0 bases and V by 4 bases; bases with no gene match: 8. Germline V gene lookup returns CDR1 SQVTM and CDR2 ANQGSEA. The CDR3 totals 15 residues. The CDR3 protein is CSVVLTGQSNYGYTF. The CDR3 DNA follows: TGCAGCGTTGTTTTGACGGGACAGTCTAACTATGGCTACACCTTC.

The chain employs TRBV28 and TRBJ1-2; the match to TRBD1 covers 8 bases. With 1 base clipped from V and 8 bases from J, the junction kept 6 bases outside the gene matches. The CDR3 contains 14 residues. Germline assignment: CDR1 MDHEN and CDR2 SYDVKM. The CDR3 region is CASSLSGTGGGYTF. DNA for the CDR3: TGTGCCAGCAGTTTATCGGGGACAGGTGGGGGCTACACCTTC.

This chain joins TRBV7-9 and TRBJ2-1; weak D call: TRBD2 (5 bases). Trimming shortened V by 2 bases and J by 6 bases, and 11 bases separated the two germline ends. This CDR3 is built from 14 residues. Germline CDR1 SEHNR, CDR2 FQNEAQ (reference sequence). DNA for the CDR3: TGTGCCAGCAGCTTATCCGGGATGTCCAATGAGCAGTTCTTC. Protein sequence: CASSLSGMSNEQFF.

The chain employs TRBV18 and TRBJ2-1; the D is unclear. From germline, CDR1 is KGHSH and CDR2 LQKENI. There are 16 residues in the CDR3. V was clipped by 1 base and J by 6 bases, with 16 bases between them. CDR3 in DNA: TGTGCCAGCTCACCACAGCTCCCCGAGGCGGCCAATGAGCAGTTCTTC. Protein sequence: CASSPQLPEAANEQFF.

This chain links TRBV3-1 (or the pseudogene TRBV3-2) with TRBJ2-7; 9 positions match TRBD1. This CDR3 spans 15 amino acids. From germline, CDR1 is LGHDT and CDR2 YNNKEL (reference sequence). Trimming removed 3 bases from V and 7 bases from J; junction bases left unmatched: 10. The CDR3 nucleotides read TGTGCCAGCAGCCAGCTCGGGACAGGGTTACTAGAGCAGTACTTC. Translated, it gives CASSQLGTGLLEQYF.

In DNA, the CDR3 is TGTGCCAGCAGCTCCCGCGCGACAGCGTACGAGCAGTACTTC. As protein: CASSSRATAYEQYF. The chain is built from TRBV11-1 and TRBJ2-7, with D possibly TRBD1 on 5 matching bases. The V end was cut by 4 bases, the J end by 4 bases, with 14 bases between. The CDR3 extends over 14 amino acids. The germline V gene encodes CDR1 SGHAT and CDR2 FQDESV (reference sequence).

This chain links TRBV19 with TRBJ2-3; maybe TRBD2 (7 bases). Trimming pared 7 bases from V and 4 bases from J, leaving 15 bases between. The CDR3 spans 14 residues. Per the germline V gene, CDR1 is LNHDA and CDR2 is SQIVND (reference sequence). The DNA of the CDR3 is TGTGCCAGTATGGGGAGGGGGGTCGCAGATACGCAGTATTTT. It codes for CASMGRGVADTQYF.

The rearrangement uses TRBV4-3 and TRBJ2-3, with D possibly TRBD2 on 7 matching bases. The CDR3 is 15 amino acids. In germline, CDR1 is LGHNA, CDR2 YSLEER. The germline V and J ends were trimmed by 4 bases and 4 bases, with 15 bases remaining between them. CDR3 loop: CASSRGAGEADTQYF. CDR3 sequence (DNA): TGCGCCAGCAGCCGGGGGGCGGGAGAGGCAGATACGCAGTATTTT.

The V gene is TRBV7-2, the J gene TRBJ1-1; no reliable D call. In germline, CDR1 is SGHTA, CDR2 FQGNSA. Trimming removed 3 bases at V and 7 bases at J, with 9 bases between. This CDR3 is built from 12 residues. CDR3 coding DNA: TGTGCCAGCAGCTTGGGCAGACTTGAAGCTTTCTTT. The encoded protein is CASSLGRLEAFF.

This chain uses TRBV28 with TRBJ1-1, with D possibly being TRBD1 (5 bases). V shed 5 bases and J shed 8 bases, with 18 bases lying between them. Germline V lookup: CDR1 MDHEN, CDR2 SYDVKM. The CDR3 has 14 residues. CDR3: CASSLHLGPGEAFF. The CDR3 DNA reads as TGTGCCAGCAGTCTTCATCTGGGGCCCGGGGAAGCTTTCTTT. Full variable domain (missing parts from reference TRBV28 and TRBJ1-1): DVKVTQSSRYLVKRTGEKVFLECVQDMDHENMFWYRQDPGLGLRLIYFSYDVKMKEKGDIPEGYSVSREKKERFSLILESASTNQTSMYLCASSLHLGPGEAFFGQGTRLTVV.

The chain employs TRBV10-3 and TRBJ1-4, with 7 bases aligning to TRBD1. Per germline, CDR1 ENHRY and CDR2 SYGVKD. V lost 6 bases, J lost 5 bases, and 9 bases stayed unmatched. The length of the CDR3 is 15 residues. This CDR3 reads CAIRAGGTANEKLFF. CDR3 coding DNA: TGTGCCATCAGGGCTGGGGGGACAGCAAATGAAAAACTGTTTTTT.

The chain links TRBV7-8 to TRBJ2-7; possibly TRBD1 or TRBD2 for D (7 bases each). Trimming stripped 0 bases from V and 2 bases from J, with 14 bases between. The CDR3 is 16 amino acids. The V gene's germline CDR1 is SGHVS and CDR2 FQNEAQ. Written as DNA, the CDR3 is TGTGCCAGCAGCTTAGCGTACGGGGGGACAGCCTACGAGCAGTACTTC. It specifies CASSLAYGGTAYEQYF.

The genes are TRBV2 and TRBJ2-3; 7 bases are shared with TRBD2. The CDR3 has 17 amino acids. V was pared by 4 bases and J by 6 bases, with 16 bases of the junction left unmatched. CDR1 is SNHLY, CDR2 FYNNEI, per germline. DNA of the CDR3: TGTGCCAGCAGTGTTCGGACTAGTTCGGATCTCTGGGATACGCAGTATTTT. Translation gives CASSVRTSSDLWDTQYF.

V gene TRBV19 combines with J gene TRBJ2-1, with D possibly being TRBD1 (7 bases). Trimming pared 6 bases from V and 6 bases from J, leaving 24 bases between. This CDR3 is built from 17 residues. Per the germline V gene, CDR1 is LNHDA and CDR2 is SQIVND (reference sequence). The CDR3 coding sequence is TGTGCCAGTAGCTCCTTCCGGGGCAGGGGGGTAATCAATGAGCAGTTCTTC. Protein sequence: CASSSFRGRGVINEQFF.

The chain uses TRBV28 and TRBJ1-2; no firm D call. V lost 8 bases and J 8 bases, leaving 9 bases between the germline ends. The CDR3 has 10 residues. The germline CDR1 and CDR2 sequences are MDHEN and SYDVKM. CDR3 region: CASGYTGYTF. The CDR3 region has the DNA TGTGCCAGCGGGTATACCGGCTACACCTTC.

For this clone: The sample holds other DNA sequences that translate to the same CDR3. V usage is TRBV28 and J usage is TRBJ1-2; maybe TRBD1 (5 bases). The ends were cut back, 3 bases at V and 2 bases at J, with 7 bases in the middle. CDR1 MDHEN and CDR2 SYDVKM come from the germline V gene. The CDR3 contains 13 residues. The CDR3, as DNA: TGTGCCAGCAGTTTCGGGGGAAACTATGGCTACACCTTC. It yields the protein CASSFGGNYGYTF.

The chain links TRBV7-8 to TRBJ2-7; tentatively, D is TRBD1 (6 bases). Germline loops: CDR1 SGHVS, CDR2 FQNEAQ. CDR3 length: 16 amino acids. V was clipped by 1 base and J by 2 bases, with 15 bases between them. CDR3 in DNA: TGTGCCAGCAGCTTAGTCGGGGACACCAACACCTACGAGCAGTACTTC. Amino acid sequence: CASSLVGDTNTYEQYF.